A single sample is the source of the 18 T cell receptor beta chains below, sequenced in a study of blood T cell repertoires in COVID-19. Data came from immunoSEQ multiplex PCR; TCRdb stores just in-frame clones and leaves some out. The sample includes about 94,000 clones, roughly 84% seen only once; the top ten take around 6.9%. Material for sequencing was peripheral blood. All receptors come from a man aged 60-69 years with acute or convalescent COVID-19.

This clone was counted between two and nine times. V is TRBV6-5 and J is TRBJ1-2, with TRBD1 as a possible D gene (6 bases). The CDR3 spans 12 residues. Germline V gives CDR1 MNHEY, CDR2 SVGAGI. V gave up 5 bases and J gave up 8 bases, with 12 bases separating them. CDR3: CASSPTGLGYTF. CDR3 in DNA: TGTGCCAGCAGTCCTACAGGGCTCGGCTACACCTTC.

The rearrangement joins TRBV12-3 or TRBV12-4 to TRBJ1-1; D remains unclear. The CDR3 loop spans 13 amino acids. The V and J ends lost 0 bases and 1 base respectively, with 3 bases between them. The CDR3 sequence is CASSLAGNTEAFF. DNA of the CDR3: TGTGCCAGCAGTTTAGCCGGGAACACTGAAGCTTTCTTT.

The CDR3 loop reads CASIGTGIYEQYF. CDR3 coding DNA: TGTGCCAGCATCGGGACAGGGATCTACGAGCAGTACTTC. J is TRBJ2-7 and V is TRBV6-5; 9 positions agree with TRBD1. CDR1 is MNHEY and CDR2 is SVGAGI in the germline V gene. Trimming at V came to 7 bases and at J to 3 bases, leaving 4 bases not matched to a gene. The CDR3 length is 13 residues.

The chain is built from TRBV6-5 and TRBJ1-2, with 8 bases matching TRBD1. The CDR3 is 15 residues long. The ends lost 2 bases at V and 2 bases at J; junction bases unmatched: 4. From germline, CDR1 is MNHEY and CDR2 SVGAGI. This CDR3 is CASSYTGGSNYGYTF. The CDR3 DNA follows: TGTGCCAGCAGTTACACAGGGGGATCGAACTATGGCTACACCTTC.

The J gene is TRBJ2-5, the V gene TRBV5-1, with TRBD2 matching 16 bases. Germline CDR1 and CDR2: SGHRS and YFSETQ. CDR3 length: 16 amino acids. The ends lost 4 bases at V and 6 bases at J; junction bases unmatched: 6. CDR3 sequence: CASSPGTSGGGKTQYF. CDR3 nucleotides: TGCGCCAGCAGCCCCGGGACTAGCGGGGGGGGAAAGACCCAGTACTTC. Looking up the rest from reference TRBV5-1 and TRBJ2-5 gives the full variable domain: KAGVTQTPRYLIKTRGQQVTLSCSPISGHRSVSWYQQTPGQGLQFLFEYFSETQRNKGNFPGRFSGRQFSNSRSEMNVSTLELGDSALYLCASSPGTSGGGKTQYFGPGTRLLVL.

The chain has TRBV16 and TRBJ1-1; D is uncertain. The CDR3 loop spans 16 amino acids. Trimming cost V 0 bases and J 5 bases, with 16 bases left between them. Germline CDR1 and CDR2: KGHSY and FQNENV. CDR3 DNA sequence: TGTGCCAGCAGCCAATCGGGAGGGTCGGAACGAACTGAAGCTTTCTTT. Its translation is CASSQSGGSERTEAFF.

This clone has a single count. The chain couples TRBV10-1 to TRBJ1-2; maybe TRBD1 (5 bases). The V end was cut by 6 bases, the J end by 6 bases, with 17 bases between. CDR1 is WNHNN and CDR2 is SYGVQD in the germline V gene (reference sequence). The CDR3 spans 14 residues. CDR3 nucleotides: TGCGCCAGCAGGCCCACCGGGGGTAGGGATGGCTACACCTTC. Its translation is CASRPTGGRDGYTF.

Written as DNA, the CDR3 is TGTGCCAGCAGTGCAGGGGGTTATAGCAATCAGCCCCAGCATTTT. This gives the protein CASSAGGYSNQPQHF. The genes are TRBV2 and TRBJ1-5, with 7 bases aligning to TRBD1. The V gene's germline CDR1 is SNHLY and CDR2 FYNNEI. The CDR3 length is 15 residues. Losses at the gene ends were 4 bases for V and 0 bases for J; bases not matched to a gene: 3.

In DNA, the CDR3 is TGTGCCAGCGCACAGGGGGCAGTCTATGGCTACACCTTC. This encodes CASAQGAVYGYTF. This sequence joins TRBV2 and TRBJ1-2; 9 nucleotides match TRBD1. CDR1 SNHLY and CDR2 FYNNEI come from the germline V gene. The ends lost 8 bases at V and 4 bases at J; junction bases unmatched: 5. The CDR3 has 13 amino acids. The variable domain in full, completed from reference TRBV2 and TRBJ1-2, reads EPEVTQTPSHQVTQMGQEVILRCVPISNHLYFYWYRQILGQKVEFLVSFYNNEISEKSEIFDDQFSVERPDGSNFTLKIRSTKLEDSAMYFCASAQGAVYGYTFGSGTRLTVV.

The DNA of the CDR3 is TGTGCCAGCAGCCCACGGAGCACCCAAGAGACCCAGTACTTC. Residues: CASSPRSTQETQYF. The chain links TRBV11-2 to TRBJ2-5; D not certain. V was shortened by 5 bases and J by 1 base, with 11 bases between the two germline ends. This CDR3 contains 14 residues. CDR1 and CDR2 (germline): SGHAT, FQNNGV.

CDR3 residues: CASSLGQLNYGYTF. The CDR3, as DNA: TGTGCCAGCAGCTTGGGACAGCTCAACTATGGCTACACCTTC. The chain links TRBV5-6 to TRBJ1-2; tentative D call: TRBD1 (5 bases). The V end was cut by 0 bases, the J end by 2 bases, with 8 bases between. Germline-derived CDR1 and CDR2 are SGHDT and YYEEEE. CDR3 length equals 14 residues.

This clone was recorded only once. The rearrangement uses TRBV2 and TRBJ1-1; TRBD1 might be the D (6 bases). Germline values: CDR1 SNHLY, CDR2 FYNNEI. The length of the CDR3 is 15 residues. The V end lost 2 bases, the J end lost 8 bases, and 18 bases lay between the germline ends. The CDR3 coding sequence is TGTGCCAGCAGTGAATTAGGGGGGGCGAGGGAAGAAGCTTTCTTT. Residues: CASSELGGAREEAFF.

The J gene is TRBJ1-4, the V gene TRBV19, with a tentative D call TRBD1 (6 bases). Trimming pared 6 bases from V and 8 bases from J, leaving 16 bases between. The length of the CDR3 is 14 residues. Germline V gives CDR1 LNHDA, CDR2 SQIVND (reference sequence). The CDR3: CASRHQGKGEKLFF. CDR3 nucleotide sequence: TGTGCCAGTAGACACCAGGGGAAGGGAGAAAAACTGTTTTTT.

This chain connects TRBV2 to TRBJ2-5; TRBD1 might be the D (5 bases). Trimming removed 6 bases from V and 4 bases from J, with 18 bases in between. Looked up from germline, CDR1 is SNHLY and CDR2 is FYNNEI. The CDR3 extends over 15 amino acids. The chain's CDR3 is CASSIGQGYRETQYF. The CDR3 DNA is TGTGCCAGCAGCATCGGGCAGGGTTATAGAGAGACCCAGTACTTC.

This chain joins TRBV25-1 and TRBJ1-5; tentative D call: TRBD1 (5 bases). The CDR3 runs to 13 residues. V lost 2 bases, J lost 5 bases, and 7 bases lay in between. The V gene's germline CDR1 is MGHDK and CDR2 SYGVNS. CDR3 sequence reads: CASSEAGDQPQHF. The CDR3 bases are TGTGCCAGCAGTGAAGCGGGGGATCAGCCCCAGCATTTT.

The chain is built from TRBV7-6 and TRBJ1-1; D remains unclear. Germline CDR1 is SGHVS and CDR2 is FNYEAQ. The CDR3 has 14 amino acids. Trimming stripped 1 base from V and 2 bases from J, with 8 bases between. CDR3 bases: TGTGCCAGCAGCTTAGACTATGCTAACACTGAAGCTTTCTTT. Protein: CASSLDYANTEAFF. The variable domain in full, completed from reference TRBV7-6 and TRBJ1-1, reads GAGVSQSPRYKVTKRGQDVALRCDPISGHVSLYWYRQALGQGPEFLTYFNYEAQQDKSGLPNDRFSAERPEGSISTLTIQRTEQRDSAMYRCASSLDYANTEAFFGQGTRLTVV.

The CDR3 DNA follows: TGTGCCATCAAAGGACAGTTGAACACTGAAGCTTTCTTT. Protein: CAIKGQLNTEAFF. V gene TRBV10-3 combines with J gene TRBJ1-1; perhaps TRBD1 as D (6 bases). With 7 bases removed from V and 0 bases from J, the gap between germline ends came to 9 bases. This CDR3 region has 13 residues. From germline, CDR1 is ENHRY and CDR2 SYGVKD.

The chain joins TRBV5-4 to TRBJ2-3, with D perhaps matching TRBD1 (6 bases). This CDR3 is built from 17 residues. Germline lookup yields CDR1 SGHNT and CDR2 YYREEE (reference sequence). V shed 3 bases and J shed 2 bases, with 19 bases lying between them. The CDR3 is CASSSGRGPLSTDTQYF. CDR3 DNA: TGTGCCAGCAGCTCAGGCAGGGGTCCCCTCTCCACAGATACGCAGTATTTT.